This is a list of T cell receptor beta chains from one sample in a study of T cell responses to AZD1222 COVID-19 vaccine. Profiling relied on immunoSEQ multiplex PCR, and the TCRdb table lists in-frame clones only, not all of them. The data contain 110,000 or so clones, roughly 90% of them singletons. This specimen consisted of peripheral blood, obtained on day 0 of AZD1222 vaccination. The source of these receptors is an adult in good health. Each CDR3 is given with its conserved first and last residue. A D gene is named only where the DNA matches it firmly. Size tells how often a clone was seen (once, few, many) or the class of an expanded clone, and some rows leave it out.

d_call	v_call	j_call	clone_size	cdr3_aa	cdr3_nt
TRBD1	TRBV6-5	TRBJ2-1	-	CASSYTDRGAYNEQFF	TGTGCCAGCAGTTACACGGACAGGGGGGCCTACAATGAGCAGTTCTTC
TRBD1	TRBV19	TRBJ1-3	-	CASSLTGTASSGNTIYF	TGTGCCAGTAGTTTAACCGGGACAGCGAGCTCTGGAAACACCATATATTTT
TRBD1	TRBV15	TRBJ1-6	-	CATSRDRGQGANNSPLHF	TGTGCCACCAGCAGAGATCGGGGACAGGGGGCGAATAATTCACCCCTCCACTTT
-	TRBV3-1/TRBV3-2	TRBJ2-5	-	CASSHGPGGAETQYF	TGTGCCAGCAGCCACGGGCCGGGGGGCGCAGAGACCCAGTACTTC
-	TRBV9	TRBJ2-2	few	CASQLHLGGELFF	TGTGCCAGCCAGCTCCACTTGGGCGGGGAGCTGTTTTTT
-	TRBV5-1	TRBJ1-2	-	CASSPRTETNYGYTF	TGCGCCAGCAGCCCTAGGACAGAGACTAACTATGGCTACACCTTC
TRBD1	TRBV27	TRBJ1-5	-	CASSPGQGPNQPQHF	TGTGCCAGCAGCCCTGGACAGGGTCCAAATCAGCCCCAGCATTTT
TRBD1	TRBV18	TRBJ2-4	-	CASSPTGGHAKNIQYF	TGTGCCAGCTCACCTACAGGGGGCCACGCCAAAAACATTCAGTACTTC
TRBD1	TRBV18	TRBJ2-7	once	CASSPPGRGRFDEQYF	TGTGCCAGCTCACCACCGGGCAGGGGGCGCTTTGACGAGCAGTACTTC
-	TRBV27	TRBJ1-1	few	CASSPWSEGTEAFF	TGTGCCAGCAGCCCTTGGTCTGAGGGGACTGAAGCTTTCTTT
-	TRBV7-2	TRBJ1-6	-	CASSLVMVSYNSPLHF	TGTGCCAGCAGCTTAGTCATGGTTTCCTATAATTCACCCCTCCACTTT
TRBD1	TRBV12-5	TRBJ1-5	-	CASGSRTGTSNQPQHF	TGTGCTAGTGGTTCGAGGACAGGCACTAGCAATCAGCCCCAGCATTTT
TRBD2	TRBV5-4	TRBJ2-5	-	CASRQAGVETQYF	TGTGCCAGCCGCCAAGCGGGGGTTGAGACCCAGTACTTC
TRBD2	TRBV9	TRBJ2-2	-	CASSPRTSGDTGELFF	TGTGCCAGCAGCCCACGGACTAGCGGGGATACCGGGGAGCTGTTTTTT
-	TRBV2	TRBJ1-1	-	CASSLGQGVLGEAFF	TGTGCCAGCAGCTTGGGACAAGGAGTTTTAGGAGAAGCTTTCTTT
-	TRBV15	TRBJ1-5	-	CATSRDRGNQPQHF	TGTGCCACCAGCAGAGACAGGGGCAATCAGCCCCAGCATTTT
-	TRBV5-4	TRBJ1-1	-	CGAGTPNTEAFF	TGCGGGGCGGGGACACCGAACACTGAAGCTTTCTTT
-	TRBV19	TRBJ2-2	-	CASSTPPMGHMNTGELFF	TGTGCCAGTAGCACACCCCCGATGGGACATATGAACACCGGGGAGCTGTTTTTT
-	TRBV29-1	TRBJ2-2	once	CSVESPYRELFF	TGCAGCGTTGAATCCCCATATAGGGAGCTGTTTTTT
TRBD2	TRBV7-2	TRBJ2-1	-	CASSLGTSGRGEQFF	TGTGCCAGCAGCTTAGGGACTAGCGGGAGAGGTGAGCAGTTCTTC
TRBD1	TRBV6-4	TRBJ1-1	-	CASSDSIRTGRTEAFF	TGTGCCAGCAGTGACTCGATACGGACAGGGAGGACTGAAGCTTTCTTT
TRBD1	TRBV5-6	TRBJ2-7	-	CASSYSLGDRSIEQYF	TGTGCCAGCAGCTACAGCCTCGGGGACAGGTCTATCGAGCAGTACTTC
-	TRBV29-1	TRBJ1-2	-	CSGRDRDPGGYTF	TGCAGCGGGAGGGACCGGGACCCAGGAGGCTACACCTTC
-	TRBV23-1	TRBJ2-1	-	CASSQSVPLGLNEQFF	TGCGCCAGCAGTCAATCGGTCCCTTTGGGGCTCAATGAGCAGTTCTTC
-	TRBV5-4	TRBJ1-4	-	CASSLSGRSEKLFF	TGTGCCAGCAGCTTGTCTGGGAGGAGTGAAAAACTGTTTTTT
-	TRBV19	TRBJ1-6	-	CASSMADRLGNSPLHF	TGTGCCAGTAGTATGGCCGACAGGCTGGGGAATTCACCCCTCCACTTT
-	TRBV29-1	TRBJ2-1	-	CSVGDRAGSYNEQFF	TGCAGCGTTGGGGACCGAGCGGGCTCCTACAATGAGCAGTTCTTC
TRBD1	TRBV3-1/TRBV3-2	TRBJ1-2	-	CASSSAGTGNGYTF	TGTGCCAGCAGCTCCGCCGGGACAGGGAATGGCTACACCTTC
TRBD1	TRBV9	TRBJ2-2	-	CASSKGGRGTGELFF	TGTGCCAGCAGCAAAGGGGGCCGGGGCACCGGGGAGCTGTTTTTT
TRBD2	TRBV6-5	TRBJ2-5	-	CASSPLAGIETQYF	TGTGCCAGCAGCCCACTAGCGGGAATAGAGACCCAGTACTTC
TRBD1	TRBV4-1	TRBJ2-7	-	CASSQAQKKGGATGGYEQYF	TGCGCCAGCAGCCAAGCGCAAAAAAAAGGAGGGGCGACAGGGGGCTACGAGCAGTACTTC
-	TRBV6-6	TRBJ2-7	once	CASSSPTLTAYEQYF	TGTGCCAGCAGTTCCCCGACACTAACTGCCTACGAGCAGTACTTC
TRBD1	TRBV18	TRBJ2-3	-	CASSRDRSTDTQYF	TGTGCCAGCTCACGGGACAGGAGCACGGATACGCAGTATTTT
TRBD2	TRBV15	TRBJ2-5	-	CATSRDSASGGWTQYF	TGTGCCACCAGCAGAGATTCTGCTAGCGGGGGGTGGACCCAGTACTTC
-	TRBV29-1	TRBJ1-1	-	CSVKGGKTTEAFF	TGCAGCGTGAAAGGGGGTAAGACCACTGAAGCTTTCTTT
TRBD1	TRBV5-8	TRBJ1-2	-	CASSFVLGQGANYGYTF	TGTGCCAGCAGCTTTGTTTTGGGACAGGGGGCTAACTATGGCTACACCTTC
TRBD2	TRBV11-3	TRBJ2-1	-	CASSPRLAGANEQFF	TGTGCCAGCAGCCCCCGACTAGCGGGAGCAAATGAGCAGTTCTTC
-	TRBV2	TRBJ1-5	-	CASSEGSQGNQPQHF	TGTGCCAGCAGTGAGGGGTCTCAAGGAAATCAGCCCCAGCATTTT
TRBD2	TRBV3-1/TRBV3-2	TRBJ2-1	-	CASSQVVAGVEQFF	TGTGCCAGCAGCCAAGTGGTAGCGGGAGTTGAGCAGTTCTTC
TRBD1	TRBV19	TRBJ2-7	-	CASRAGGTYEQYF	TGTGCCAGTAGAGCAGGGGGTACCTACGAGCAGTACTTC
-	TRBV10-3	TRBJ1-1	-	CAISLQGENTEAFF	TGTGCCATCAGCCTCCAGGGAGAGAACACTGAAGCTTTCTTT
-	TRBV30	TRBJ1-2	-	CACDMLDYGYTF	TGTGCCTGCGACATGCTCGACTATGGCTACACCTTC
-	TRBV7-3	TRBJ2-1	-	CASSLGPGGNEQFF	TGTGCCAGCAGCTTAGGGCCCGGAGGGAATGAGCAGTTCTTC
TRBD1	TRBV10-3	TRBJ1-1	-	CAIRGTAEGWEAFF	TGTGCCATCAGGGGGACAGCCGAAGGTTGGGAAGCTTTCTTT
TRBD2	TRBV24-1	TRBJ2-5	few	CATSDPGLVETQYF	TGTGCCACCAGTGACCCCGGACTAGTAGAGACCCAGTACTTC